The next 2 T cell receptor beta chains were all read from a single sample in a study of blood T cells in healthy people across ages. Next came a second PCR, run for about 7 to 12 cycles, which used a sample-barcoded 5' primer along with a J-beta primer mix. TCRdb re-derived calls from the 5' RACE reads in MiXCR, one entry per CDR3 protein. In the table there are hundreds of thousands of distinct CDR3 sequences, roughly 44% of which are singletons. What was sequenced was blood. The receptor source for this set is a woman in her sixties in good health.

This clonotype was observed a few times. The CDR3 nucleotides read TGTGCCAGCAGTGAAGAGGGGGAGCAGTTCTTC. It encodes CASSEEGEQFF. The chain recombines TRBV6-1 with TRBJ2-1; the D gene is possibly TRBD1 (5 bases). The CDR3 is made up of 11 amino acids. Germline V lookup: CDR1 MNHNS, CDR2 SASEGT. V was cut by 1 base and J by 10 bases, with 5 bases left in between.

The sample holds many counts of this clonotype. V is TRBV7-9 and J is TRBJ2-7, with D possibly matching TRBD1 (5 bases). The CDR3 is 17 amino acids. V dropped 0 bases and J dropped 1 base, with 16 bases sitting between them. In germline, CDR1 is SEHNR, CDR2 FQNEAQ (reference sequence). The CDR3 region has the DNA TGTGCCAGCAGCTTAGCGCATGGCAGGGCGACGTCCTACGAGCAGTACTTC. It is translated as CASSLAHGRATSYEQYF.